A selection of T cell receptor beta chains follows, all from one sample in a study of blood T cell repertoires in COVID-19. TCRdb's copy holds only in-frame clones and misses some; the assay was immunoSEQ multiplex PCR. This sample has about 110,000 clones; about four fifths occur once, and the top ten carry approximately 15%. Material for sequencing was peripheral blood. The receptors come from an older woman with acute or convalescent COVID-19. Each CDR3 is given with its conserved first and last residue. D genes are given only for firm matches. For some rows the clone size is stated as once, few or many, or as a class when expanded; others skip it.

v_gene,abundance,d_gene,j_gene,CDR3aa,CDR3nt
TRBV5-1,NA,NA,TRBJ1-2,CASSPSGGWIGNYGYTF,TGCGCCAGCAGCCCCTCGGGGGGATGGATTGGTAACTATGGCTACACCTTC
TRBV11-1,NA,NA,TRBJ2-5,CASSLGVGGETQYF,TGTGCCAGCAGCTTGGGAGTGGGCGGAGAGACCCAGTACTTC
TRBV28,few,NA,TRBJ1-2,CASSFEWNYGYTF,TGTGCCAGCAGTTTCGAGTGGAACTATGGCTACACCTTC
TRBV6-2/TRBV6-3,NA,NA,TRBJ2-3,CASSYSNPGTTQYF,TGTGCCAGCAGTTACTCGAACCCAGGGACAACGCAGTATTTT
TRBV28,NA,NA,TRBJ1-2,CASRGGNYGYTF,TGTGCCAGCAGGGGCGGGAACTATGGCTACACCTTC
TRBV15,NA,TRBD1,TRBJ1-2,CATSRDGQAISGGGYTF,TGTGCCACCAGCAGAGATGGACAGGCGATAAGTGGGGGTGGCTACACCTTC
TRBV18,NA,NA,TRBJ1-1,CASSSGVNTEAFF,TGTGCCAGCTCATCGGGGGTTAACACTGAAGCTTTCTTT
TRBV3-1/TRBV3-2,NA,NA,TRBJ2-1,CASSSPGGPGWYNEQFF,TGTGCCAGCAGCTCCCCAGGGGGGCCGGGGTGGTACAATGAGCAGTTCTTC
TRBV28,NA,NA,TRBJ1-4,CASSLLGGRKLFF,TGTGCCAGCAGTTTGTTGGGGGGACGGAAACTGTTTTTT
TRBV5-4,NA,NA,TRBJ1-1,CASSLVGQGRTAEAFF,TGTGCCAGCAGCTTGGTGGGGCAGGGTCGAACCGCTGAAGCTTTCTTT
TRBV19,NA,TRBD1,TRBJ2-1,CASSIVGQGNNEQFF,TGTGCCAGTAGTATCGTCGGACAGGGAAACAATGAGCAGTTCTTC
TRBV9,NA,NA,TRBJ2-5,CASSGGVLGRETQYF,TGTGCCAGCAGCGGGGGGGTTTTGGGGCGAGAGACCCAGTACTTC
TRBV3-1/TRBV3-2,NA,NA,TRBJ1-2,CASSQDTGYGLNGYTF,TGTGCCAGCAGCCAAGATACAGGGTACGGGCTAAATGGCTACACCTTC
TRBV2,NA,TRBD1,TRBJ1-5,CASSVRTGADQPQHF,TGTGCCAGCAGTGTCAGGACAGGGGCGGACCAGCCCCAGCATTTT
TRBV2,once,TRBD1,TRBJ1-2,CASSSDRGSSYGYTF,TGTGCCAGCAGTTCTGACAGGGGATCGAGCTATGGCTACACCTTC
TRBV18,once,NA,TRBJ1-4,CASSPTGSANEKLFF,TGTGCCAGCTCACCAACGGGTAGTGCTAATGAAAAACTGTTTTTT
TRBV5-1,NA,NA,TRBJ1-1,CASSQLPRNTEAFF,TGCGCCAGCAGCCAATTGCCCAGGAACACTGAAGCTTTCTTT
TRBV19,NA,TRBD1,TRBJ2-1,CASSETGGMEGEQFF,TGTGCCAGTAGTGAGACAGGGGGCATGGAAGGTGAGCAGTTCTTC
TRBV11-2,NA,NA,TRBJ1-2,CASSLDLQGSYTF,TGTGCCAGCAGCTTAGATTTGCAGGGCAGCTACACCTTC
TRBV5-5,few,NA,TRBJ1-4,CASSLQGRGDEKLFF,TGTGCCAGCAGCTTACAAGGCAGGGGAGATGAAAAACTGTTTTTT
TRBV28,NA,NA,TRBJ1-6,CAAGGRAYSPLHF,TGTGCCGCTGGGGGCCGGGCGTATTCACCCCTCCACTTT
TRBV7-3,NA,NA,TRBJ2-6,CASSSQVSGANVLTF,TGTGCCAGCAGCTCACAGGTCTCTGGGGCCAACGTCCTGACTTTC
TRBV4-2,NA,TRBD2,TRBJ2-5,CASSQQTSGGETQYF,TGTGCCAGCAGCCAACAGACTAGCGGGGGGGAGACCCAGTACTTC
TRBV7-7,NA,TRBD2,TRBJ2-3,CASSSSGASTDTQYF,TGTGCCAGCAGTTCGAGCGGGGCTAGCACAGATACGCAGTATTTT